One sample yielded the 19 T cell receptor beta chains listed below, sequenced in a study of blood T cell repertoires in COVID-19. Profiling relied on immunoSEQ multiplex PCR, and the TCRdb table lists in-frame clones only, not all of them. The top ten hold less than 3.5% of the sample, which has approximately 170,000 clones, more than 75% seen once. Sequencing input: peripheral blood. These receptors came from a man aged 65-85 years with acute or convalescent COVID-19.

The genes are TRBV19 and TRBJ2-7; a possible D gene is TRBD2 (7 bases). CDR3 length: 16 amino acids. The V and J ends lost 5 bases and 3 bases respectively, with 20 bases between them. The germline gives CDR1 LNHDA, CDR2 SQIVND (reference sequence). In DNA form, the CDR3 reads TGTGCCAGTAGTGTCCGTCGGGGGGACACGGACTACGAGCAGTACTTC. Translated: CASSVRRGDTDYEQYF.

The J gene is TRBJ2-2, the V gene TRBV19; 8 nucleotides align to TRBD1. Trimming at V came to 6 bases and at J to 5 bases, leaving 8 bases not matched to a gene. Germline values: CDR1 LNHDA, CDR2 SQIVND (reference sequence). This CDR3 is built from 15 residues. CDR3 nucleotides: TGTGCCAGTAGCATACAGGGGGGAGCGACCGGGGAGCTGTTTTTT. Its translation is CASSIQGGATGELFF.

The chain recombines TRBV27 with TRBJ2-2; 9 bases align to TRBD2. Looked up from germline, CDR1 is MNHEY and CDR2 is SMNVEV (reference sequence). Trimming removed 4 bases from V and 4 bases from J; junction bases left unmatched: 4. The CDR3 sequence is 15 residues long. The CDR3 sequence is CASSSIAGATGELFF. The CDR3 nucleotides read TGTGCCAGCAGTTCCATAGCGGGAGCCACCGGGGAGCTGTTTTTT.

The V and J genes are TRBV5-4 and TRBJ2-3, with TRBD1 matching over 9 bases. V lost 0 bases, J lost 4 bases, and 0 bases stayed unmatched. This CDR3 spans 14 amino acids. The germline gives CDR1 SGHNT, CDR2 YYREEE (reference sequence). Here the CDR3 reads CASSLGQGADTQYF. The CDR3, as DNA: TGTGCCAGCAGCTTGGGACAGGGGGCAGATACGCAGTATTTT.

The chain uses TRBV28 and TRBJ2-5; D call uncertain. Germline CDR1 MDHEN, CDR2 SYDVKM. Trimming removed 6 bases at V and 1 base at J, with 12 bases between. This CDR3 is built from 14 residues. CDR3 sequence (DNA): TGTGCCAGCAGCCTTAGATCTACCCAAGAGACCCAGTACTTC. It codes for CASSLRSTQETQYF.

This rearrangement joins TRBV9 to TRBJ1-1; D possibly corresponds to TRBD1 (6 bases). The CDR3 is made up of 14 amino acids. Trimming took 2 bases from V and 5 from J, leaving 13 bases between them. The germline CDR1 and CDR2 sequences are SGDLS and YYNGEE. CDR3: CASSVRTAGTEAFF. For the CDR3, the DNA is TGTGCCAGCAGCGTTAGGACAGCGGGGACTGAAGCTTTCTTT.

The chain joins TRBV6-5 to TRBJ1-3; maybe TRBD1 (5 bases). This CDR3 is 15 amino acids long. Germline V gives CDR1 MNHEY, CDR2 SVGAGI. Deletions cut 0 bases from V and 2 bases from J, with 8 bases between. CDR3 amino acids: CASSYSGRAGNTIYF. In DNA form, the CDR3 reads TGTGCCAGCAGTTACTCTGGCAGGGCTGGAAACACCATATATTTT.

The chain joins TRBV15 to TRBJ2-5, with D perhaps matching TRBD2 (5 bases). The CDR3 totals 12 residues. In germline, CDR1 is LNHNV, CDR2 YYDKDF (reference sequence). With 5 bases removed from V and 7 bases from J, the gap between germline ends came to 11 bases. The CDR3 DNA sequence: TGTGCCACCAGCGCACGCGAGGGGACCCAGTACTTC. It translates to CATSAREGTQYF.

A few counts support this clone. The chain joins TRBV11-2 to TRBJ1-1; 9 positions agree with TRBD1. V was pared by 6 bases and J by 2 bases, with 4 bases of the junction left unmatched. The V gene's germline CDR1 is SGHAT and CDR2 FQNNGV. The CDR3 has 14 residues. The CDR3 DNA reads TGTGCCAGCAGACGGACAGGGGTCAACACTGAAGCTTTCTTT. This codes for CASRRTGVNTEAFF.

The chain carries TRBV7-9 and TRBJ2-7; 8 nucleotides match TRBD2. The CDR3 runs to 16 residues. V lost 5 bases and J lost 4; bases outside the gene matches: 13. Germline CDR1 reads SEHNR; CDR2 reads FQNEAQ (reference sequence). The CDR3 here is CASSPGGGRSRYEQYF. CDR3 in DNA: TGTGCCAGCAGCCCAGGCGGGGGGAGATCGAGGTACGAGCAGTACTTC.

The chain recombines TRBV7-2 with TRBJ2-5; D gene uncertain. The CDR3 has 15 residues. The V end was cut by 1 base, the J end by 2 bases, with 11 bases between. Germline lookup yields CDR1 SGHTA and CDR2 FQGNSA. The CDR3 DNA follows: TGTGCCAGCAGCTTAGTATCCGGTGCGCAAGAGACCCAGTACTTC. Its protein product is CASSLVSGAQETQYF.

The CDR3 protein is CASSLAGAWETQYF. The DNA for the CDR3 is TGCGCCAGCAGCTTGGCTGGGGCCTGGGAGACCCAGTACTTC. This chain joins TRBV5-1 and TRBJ2-5; possibly TRBD1 for D (5 bases). V lost 0 bases and J lost 5, with 11 bases in between. Germline assignment: CDR1 SGHRS and CDR2 YFSETQ. There are 14 residues in the CDR3. The complete variable domain, with remaining parts taken from reference TRBV5-1 and TRBJ2-5, reads KAGVTQTPRYLIKTRGQQVTLSCSPISGHRSVSWYQQTPGQGLQFLFEYFSETQRNKGNFPGRFSGRQFSNSRSEMNVSTLELGDSALYLCASSLAGAWETQYFGPGTRLLVL.

CDR3 loop: CAWSVNRGTEAFF. CDR3 sequence (DNA): TGTGCCTGGAGTGTTAACAGGGGGACTGAAGCTTTCTTT. This chain links TRBV30 with TRBJ1-1; 8 nucleotides agree with TRBD1. Germline V CDR1 and CDR2: GTSNPN, SVGIG (reference sequence). There are 13 residues in the CDR3. With 0 bases clipped from V and 5 bases from J, the junction kept 2 bases outside the gene matches.

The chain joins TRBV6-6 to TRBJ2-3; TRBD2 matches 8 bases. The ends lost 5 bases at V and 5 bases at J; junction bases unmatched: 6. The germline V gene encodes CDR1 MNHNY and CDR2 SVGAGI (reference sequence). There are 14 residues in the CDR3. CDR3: CASSRGTRKDTQYF. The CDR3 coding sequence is TGTGCCAGCAGTCGGGGGACTAGAAAAGATACGCAGTATTTT.

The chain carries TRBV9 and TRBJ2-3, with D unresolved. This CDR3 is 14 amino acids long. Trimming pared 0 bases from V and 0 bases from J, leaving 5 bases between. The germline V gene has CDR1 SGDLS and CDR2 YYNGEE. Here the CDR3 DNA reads TGTGCCAGCAGCGTAGACGGGAGCACAGATACGCAGTATTTT. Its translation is CASSVDGSTDTQYF.

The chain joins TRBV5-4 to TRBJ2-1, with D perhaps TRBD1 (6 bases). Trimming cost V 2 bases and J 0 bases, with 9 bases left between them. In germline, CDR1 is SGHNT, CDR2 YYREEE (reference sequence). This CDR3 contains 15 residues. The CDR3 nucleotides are TGTGCCAGCAGCTTCACAGGGAGCTCCTACAATGAGCAGTTCTTC. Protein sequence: CASSFTGSSYNEQFF.

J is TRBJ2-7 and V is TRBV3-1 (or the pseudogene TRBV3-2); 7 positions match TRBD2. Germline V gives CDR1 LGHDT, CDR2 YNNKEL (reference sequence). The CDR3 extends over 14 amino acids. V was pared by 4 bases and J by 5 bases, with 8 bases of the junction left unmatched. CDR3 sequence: CASSRISGGDEQYF. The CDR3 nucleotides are TGTGCCAGCAGCCGTATCTCGGGAGGTGACGAGCAGTACTTC.

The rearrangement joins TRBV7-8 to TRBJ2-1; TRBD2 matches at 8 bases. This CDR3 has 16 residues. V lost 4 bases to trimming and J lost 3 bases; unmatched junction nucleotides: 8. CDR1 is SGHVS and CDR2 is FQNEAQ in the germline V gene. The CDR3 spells CASSWVPGLGYNEQFF. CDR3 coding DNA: TGTGCCAGCAGCTGGGTGCCGGGACTAGGCTACAATGAGCAGTTCTTC. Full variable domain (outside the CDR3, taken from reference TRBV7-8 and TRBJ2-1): GAGVSQSPRYKVAKRGQDVALRCDPISGHVSLFWYQQALGQGPEFLTYFQNEAQLDKSGLPSDRFFAERPEGSVSTLKIQRTQQEDSAVYLCASSWVPGLGYNEQFFGPGTRLTVL.

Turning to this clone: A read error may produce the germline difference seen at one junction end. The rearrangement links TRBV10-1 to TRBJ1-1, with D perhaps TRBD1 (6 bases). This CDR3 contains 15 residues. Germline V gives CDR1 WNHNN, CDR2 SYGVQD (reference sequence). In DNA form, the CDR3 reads TGCGCCAGCAGTGACCGGGGGGCCCAGGACACGGAAGCTTTCTTT. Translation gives CASSDRGAQDTEAFF.